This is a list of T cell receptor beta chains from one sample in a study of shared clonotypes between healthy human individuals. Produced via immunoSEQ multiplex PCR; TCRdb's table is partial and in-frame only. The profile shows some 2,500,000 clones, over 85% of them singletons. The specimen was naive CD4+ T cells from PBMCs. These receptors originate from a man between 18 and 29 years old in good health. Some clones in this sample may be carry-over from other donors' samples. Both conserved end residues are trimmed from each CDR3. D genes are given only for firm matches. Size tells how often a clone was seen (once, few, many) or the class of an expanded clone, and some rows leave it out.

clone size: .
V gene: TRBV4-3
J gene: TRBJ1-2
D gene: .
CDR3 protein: ASSQGRDYGYT

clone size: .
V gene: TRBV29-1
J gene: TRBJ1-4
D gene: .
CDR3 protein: SAGQSNNEKLF

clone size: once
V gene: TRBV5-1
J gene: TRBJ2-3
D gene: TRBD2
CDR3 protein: ASSLVGAGGGADTQY

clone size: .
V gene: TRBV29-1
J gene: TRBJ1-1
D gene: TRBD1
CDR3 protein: SVERTGTGGRWERAF

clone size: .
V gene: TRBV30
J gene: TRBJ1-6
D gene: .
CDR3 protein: AWSVRGRYNSPLH

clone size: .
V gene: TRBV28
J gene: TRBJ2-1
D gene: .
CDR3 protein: AAAPSYNEQF

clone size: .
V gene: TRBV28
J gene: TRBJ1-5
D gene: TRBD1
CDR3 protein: ASSSDRVINQPQH

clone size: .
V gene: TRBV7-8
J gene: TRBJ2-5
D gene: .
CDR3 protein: ASSPRTVMETQY

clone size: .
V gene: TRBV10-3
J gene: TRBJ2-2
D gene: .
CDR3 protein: AIGATANTGELF

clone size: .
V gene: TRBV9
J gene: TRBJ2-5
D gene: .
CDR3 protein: ASSPRTGTEETQY

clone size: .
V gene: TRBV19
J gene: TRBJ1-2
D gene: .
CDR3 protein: ASFRYNGYT

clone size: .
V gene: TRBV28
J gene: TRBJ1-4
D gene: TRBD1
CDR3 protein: ASSIGQGNEKLF

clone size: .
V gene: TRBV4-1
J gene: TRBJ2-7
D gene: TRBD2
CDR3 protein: ASSHPSGKYEQY

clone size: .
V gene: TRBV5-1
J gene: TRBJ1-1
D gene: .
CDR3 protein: ASSLFGQSRNTEAF

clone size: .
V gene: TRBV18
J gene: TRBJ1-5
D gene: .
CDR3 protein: ASSPQGNRDQPQH

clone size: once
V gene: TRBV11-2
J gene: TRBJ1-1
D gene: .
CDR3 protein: ASSALRPLRAF

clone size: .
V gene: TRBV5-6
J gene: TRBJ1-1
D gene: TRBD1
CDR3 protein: ASSLRTGVDF

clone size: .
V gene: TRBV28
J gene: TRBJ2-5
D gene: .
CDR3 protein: ASSFEGATETQY

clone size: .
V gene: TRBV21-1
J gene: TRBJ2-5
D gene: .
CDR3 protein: ASSNRVQETQY

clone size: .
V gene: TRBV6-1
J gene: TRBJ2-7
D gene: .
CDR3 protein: ASMSVGEQY

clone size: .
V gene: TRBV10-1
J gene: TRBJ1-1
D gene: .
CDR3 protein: ASSGSWNTEAF

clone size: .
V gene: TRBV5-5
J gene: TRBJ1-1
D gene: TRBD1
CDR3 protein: ASSSLTGEGQNTEAF

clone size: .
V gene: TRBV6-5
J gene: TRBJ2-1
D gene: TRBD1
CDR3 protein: ASSYDRASYNEQF

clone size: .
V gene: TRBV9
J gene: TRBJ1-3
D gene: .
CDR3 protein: ASTPDSSGNTIY

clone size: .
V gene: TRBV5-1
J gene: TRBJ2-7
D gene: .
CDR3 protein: ASSLEYYYEQY

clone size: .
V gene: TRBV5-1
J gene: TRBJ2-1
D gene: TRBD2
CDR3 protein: ASSLHIAGGYNEQF

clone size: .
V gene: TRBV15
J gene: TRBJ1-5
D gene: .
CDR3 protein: ATSTLDQPQH

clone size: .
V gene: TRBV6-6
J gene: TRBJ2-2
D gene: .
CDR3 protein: ASSYSNSRTGELF

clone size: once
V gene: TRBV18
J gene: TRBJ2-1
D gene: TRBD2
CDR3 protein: ASSPRREGGNEQF

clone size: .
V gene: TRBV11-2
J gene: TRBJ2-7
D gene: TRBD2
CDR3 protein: ASSPTSGSSLHEQY

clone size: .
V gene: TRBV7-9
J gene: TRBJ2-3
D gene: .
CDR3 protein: ASSFAPGAGTDTQY

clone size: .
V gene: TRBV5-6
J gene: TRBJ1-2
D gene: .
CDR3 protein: ASSLKWTEGYT

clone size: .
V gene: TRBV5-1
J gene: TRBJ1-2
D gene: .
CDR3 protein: ASSPLGSDYGYT

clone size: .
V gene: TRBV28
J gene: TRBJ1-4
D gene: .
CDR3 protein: ASSLDGEKLF

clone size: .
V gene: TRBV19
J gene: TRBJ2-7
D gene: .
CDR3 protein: ASSIDGPGNTYEQY

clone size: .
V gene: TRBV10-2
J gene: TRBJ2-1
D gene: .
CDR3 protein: ASSDLLDPSRNEQF